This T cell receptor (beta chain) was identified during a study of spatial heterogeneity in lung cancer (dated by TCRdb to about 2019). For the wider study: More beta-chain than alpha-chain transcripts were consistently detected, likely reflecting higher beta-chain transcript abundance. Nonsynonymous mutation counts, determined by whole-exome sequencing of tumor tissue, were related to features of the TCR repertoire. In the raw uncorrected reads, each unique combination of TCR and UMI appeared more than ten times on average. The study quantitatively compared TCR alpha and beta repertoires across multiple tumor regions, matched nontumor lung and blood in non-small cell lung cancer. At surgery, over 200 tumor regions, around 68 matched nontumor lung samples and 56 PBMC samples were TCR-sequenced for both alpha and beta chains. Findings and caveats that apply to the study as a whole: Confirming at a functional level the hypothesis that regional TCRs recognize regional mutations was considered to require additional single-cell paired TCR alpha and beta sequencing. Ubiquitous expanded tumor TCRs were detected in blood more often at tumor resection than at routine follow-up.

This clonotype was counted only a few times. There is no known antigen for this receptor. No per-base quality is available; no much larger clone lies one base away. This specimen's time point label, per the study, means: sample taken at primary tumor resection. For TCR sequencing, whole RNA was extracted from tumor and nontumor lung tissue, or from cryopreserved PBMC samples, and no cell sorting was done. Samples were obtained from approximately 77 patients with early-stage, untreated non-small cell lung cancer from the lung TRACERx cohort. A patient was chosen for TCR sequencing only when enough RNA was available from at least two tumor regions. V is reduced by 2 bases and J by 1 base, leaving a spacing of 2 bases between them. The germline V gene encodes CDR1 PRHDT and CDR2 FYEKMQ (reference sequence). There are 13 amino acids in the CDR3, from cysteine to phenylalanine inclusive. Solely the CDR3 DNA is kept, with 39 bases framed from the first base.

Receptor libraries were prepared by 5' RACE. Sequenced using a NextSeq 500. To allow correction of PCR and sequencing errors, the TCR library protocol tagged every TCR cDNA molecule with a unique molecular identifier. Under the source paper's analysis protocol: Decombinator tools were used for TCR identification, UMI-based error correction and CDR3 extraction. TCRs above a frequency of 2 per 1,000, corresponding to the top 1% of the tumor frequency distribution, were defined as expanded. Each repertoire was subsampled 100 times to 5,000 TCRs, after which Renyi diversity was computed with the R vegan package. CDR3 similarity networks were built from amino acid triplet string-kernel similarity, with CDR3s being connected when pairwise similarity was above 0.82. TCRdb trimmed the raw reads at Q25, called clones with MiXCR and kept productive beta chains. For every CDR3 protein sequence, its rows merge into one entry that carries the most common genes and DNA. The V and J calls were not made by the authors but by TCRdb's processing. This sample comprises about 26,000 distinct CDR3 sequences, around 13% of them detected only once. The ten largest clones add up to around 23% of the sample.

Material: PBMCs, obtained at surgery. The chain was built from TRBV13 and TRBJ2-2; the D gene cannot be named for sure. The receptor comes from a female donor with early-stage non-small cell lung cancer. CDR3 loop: CASSLLNTGELFF. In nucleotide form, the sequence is TGTGCCAGCAGCTTATTGAACACCGGGGAGCTGTTTTTT.